Each of the 2 T cell receptor beta chains below was sequenced from the same sample in a study of identifying expanded T cells in peripheral blood. The repertoire was sequenced with immunoSEQ multiplex PCR; TCRdb's copy has only in-frame clones and lacks some. The profile shows approximately 63,000 clones, around 87% of them singletons. The sequenced sample consisted of blood. All receptors come from a person between 18 and 75 years old in good health.

The chain uses TRBV27 and TRBJ1-4, with D perhaps TRBD1 (5 bases). Germline V lookup: CDR1 MNHEY, CDR2 SMNVEV (reference sequence). V was trimmed by 4 bases and J by 8 bases, leaving 11 bases between them. This CDR3 contains 13 residues. The CDR3 loop reads CASSYRRGEKLFF. The CDR3 DNA is TGTGCCAGCAGTTACCGCCGGGGGGAAAAACTGTTTTTT.

The chain carries TRBV9 and TRBJ1-4; D is ambiguous. Germline V lookup: CDR1 SGDLS, CDR2 YYNGEE. The CDR3 consists of 15 residues. Deletions cut 3 bases from V and 0 bases from J, with 9 bases between. The CDR3 coding sequence is TGTGCCAGCAGCGCAGACGGGGCAACTAATGAAAAACTGTTTTTT. Translation gives CASSADGATNEKLFF.